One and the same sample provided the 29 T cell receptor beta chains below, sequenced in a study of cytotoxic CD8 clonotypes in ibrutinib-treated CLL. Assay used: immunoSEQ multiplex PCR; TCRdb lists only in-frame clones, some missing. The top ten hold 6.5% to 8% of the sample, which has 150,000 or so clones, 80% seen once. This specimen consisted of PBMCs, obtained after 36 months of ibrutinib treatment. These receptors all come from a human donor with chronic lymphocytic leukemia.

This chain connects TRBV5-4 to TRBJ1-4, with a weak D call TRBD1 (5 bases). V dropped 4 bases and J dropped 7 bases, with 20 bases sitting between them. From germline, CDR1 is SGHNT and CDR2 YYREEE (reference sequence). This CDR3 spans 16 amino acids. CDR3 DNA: TGTGCCAGCAGCCTTCCAGGGACGGTGGGGATTGAAAAACTGTTTTTT. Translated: CASSLPGTVGIEKLFF.

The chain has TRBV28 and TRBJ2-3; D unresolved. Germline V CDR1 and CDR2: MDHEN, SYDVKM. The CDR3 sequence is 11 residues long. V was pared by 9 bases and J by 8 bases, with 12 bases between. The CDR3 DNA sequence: TGTGCCAGTTCGGAACAAGCTACGCAGTATTTT. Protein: CASSEQATQYF.

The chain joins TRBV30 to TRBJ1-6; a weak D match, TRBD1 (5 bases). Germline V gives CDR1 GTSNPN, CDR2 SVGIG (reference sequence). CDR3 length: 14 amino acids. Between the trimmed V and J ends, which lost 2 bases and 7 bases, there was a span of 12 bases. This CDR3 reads CAWSRGRENSPLHF. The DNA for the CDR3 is TGTGCCTGGAGTCGGGGACGGGAAAATTCACCCCTCCACTTT. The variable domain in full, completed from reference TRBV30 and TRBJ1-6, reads SQTIHQWPATLVQPVGSPLSLECTVEGTSNPNLYWYRQAAGRGLQLLFYSVGIGQISSEVPQNLSASRPQDRQFILSSKKLLLSDSGFYLCAWSRGRENSPLHFGNGTRLTVT.

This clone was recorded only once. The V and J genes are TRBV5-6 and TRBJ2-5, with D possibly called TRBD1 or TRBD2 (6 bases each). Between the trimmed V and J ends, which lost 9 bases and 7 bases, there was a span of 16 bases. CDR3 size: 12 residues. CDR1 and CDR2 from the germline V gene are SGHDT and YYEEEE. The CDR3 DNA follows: TGTGCCACAAAGGGGGGCCTTGGGACCCAGTACTTC. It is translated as CATKGGLGTQYF.

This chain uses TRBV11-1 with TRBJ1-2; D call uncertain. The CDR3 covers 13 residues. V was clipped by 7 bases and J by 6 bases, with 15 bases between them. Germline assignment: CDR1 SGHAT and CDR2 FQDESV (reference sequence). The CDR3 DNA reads TGTGCCAGCACCGCCCTGGAGTCGGATGGCTACACCTTC. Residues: CASTALESDGYTF. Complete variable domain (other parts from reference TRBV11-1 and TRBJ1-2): EAEVAQSPRYKITEKSQAVAFWCDPISGHATLYWYRQILGQGPELLVQFQDESVVDDSQLPKDRFSAERLKGVDSTLKIQPAELGDSAMYLCASTALESDGYTFGSGTRLTVV.

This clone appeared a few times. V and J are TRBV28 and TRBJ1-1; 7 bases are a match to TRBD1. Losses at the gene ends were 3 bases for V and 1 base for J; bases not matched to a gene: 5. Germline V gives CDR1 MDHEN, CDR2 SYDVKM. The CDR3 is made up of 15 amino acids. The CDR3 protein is CASSLRGLANTEAFF. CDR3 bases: TGTGCCAGCAGTTTGAGGGGGCTGGCGAACACTGAAGCTTTCTTT.

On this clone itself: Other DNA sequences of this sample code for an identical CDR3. This CDR3 is CASSLGYNEQFF. CDR3 DNA sequence: TGTGCCAGCAGCTTAGGATACAATGAGCAGTTCTTC. The chain is built from TRBV11-3 and TRBJ2-1; D gene ambiguous. From germline, CDR1 is SGHNT and CDR2 YENEEA. Trimming removed 1 base from V and 4 bases from J, with 2 bases in between. This CDR3 region has 12 residues.

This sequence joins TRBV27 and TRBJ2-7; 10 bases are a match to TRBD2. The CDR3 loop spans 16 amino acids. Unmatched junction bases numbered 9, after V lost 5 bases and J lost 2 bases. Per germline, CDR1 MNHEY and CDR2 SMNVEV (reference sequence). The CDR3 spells CASSPEQLAGTYEQYF. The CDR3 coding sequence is TGTGCCAGCAGTCCGGAACAACTAGCGGGGACCTACGAGCAGTACTTC.

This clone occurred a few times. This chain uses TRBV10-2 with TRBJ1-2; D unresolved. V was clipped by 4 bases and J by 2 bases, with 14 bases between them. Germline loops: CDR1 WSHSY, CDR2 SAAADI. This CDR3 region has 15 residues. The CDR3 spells CASSGSWGRNYGYTF. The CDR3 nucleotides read TGCGCCAGCAGTGGGTCATGGGGTCGGAACTATGGCTACACCTTC.

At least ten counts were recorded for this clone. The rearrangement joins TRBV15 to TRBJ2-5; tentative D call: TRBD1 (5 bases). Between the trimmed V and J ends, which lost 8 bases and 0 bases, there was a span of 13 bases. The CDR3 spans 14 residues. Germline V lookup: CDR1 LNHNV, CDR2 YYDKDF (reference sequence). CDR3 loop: CATSTETYQETQYF. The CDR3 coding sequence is TGTGCCACCTCGACAGAGACGTACCAAGAGACCCAGTACTTC.

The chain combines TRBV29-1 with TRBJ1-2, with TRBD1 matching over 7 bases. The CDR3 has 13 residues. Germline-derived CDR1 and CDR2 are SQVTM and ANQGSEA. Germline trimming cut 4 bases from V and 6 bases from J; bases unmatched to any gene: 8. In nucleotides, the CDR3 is TGCAGCGTTGTCCAGGGGGGATGGGATGGCTACACCTTC. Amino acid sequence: CSVVQGGWDGYTF.

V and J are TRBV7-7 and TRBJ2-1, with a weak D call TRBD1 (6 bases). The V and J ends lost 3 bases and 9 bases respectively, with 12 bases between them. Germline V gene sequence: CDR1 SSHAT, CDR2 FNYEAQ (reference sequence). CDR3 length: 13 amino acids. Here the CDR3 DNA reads TGTGCCAGCAGCTTCTGGGGGCAGAGTGAGCAGTTCTTC. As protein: CASSFWGQSEQFF.

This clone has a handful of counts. The CDR3 sequence: CSVHGPHEAFF. CDR3 in DNA: TGCAGCGTCCACGGACCGCATGAAGCTTTCTTT. The chain employs TRBV29-1 and TRBJ1-1; D gene ambiguous. Trimming shortened V by 6 bases and J by 7 bases, and 12 bases separated the two germline ends. CDR1 is SQVTM and CDR2 is ANQGSEA in the germline V gene. This CDR3 spans 11 amino acids.

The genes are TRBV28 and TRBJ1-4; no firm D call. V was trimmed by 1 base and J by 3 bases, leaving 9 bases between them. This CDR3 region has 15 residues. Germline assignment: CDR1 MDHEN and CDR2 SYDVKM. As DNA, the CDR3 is TGTGCCAGCAGTTTATTCACGGGTTCTAATGAAAAACTGTTTTTT. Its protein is CASSLFTGSNEKLFF.

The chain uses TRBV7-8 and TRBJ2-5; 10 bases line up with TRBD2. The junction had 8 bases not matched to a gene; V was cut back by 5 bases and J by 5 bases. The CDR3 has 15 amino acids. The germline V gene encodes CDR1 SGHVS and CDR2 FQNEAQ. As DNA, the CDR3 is TGTGCCAGCAGCGGAAAAGCGGGGGGGCGTGAGACCCAGTACTTC. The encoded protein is CASSGKAGGRETQYF.

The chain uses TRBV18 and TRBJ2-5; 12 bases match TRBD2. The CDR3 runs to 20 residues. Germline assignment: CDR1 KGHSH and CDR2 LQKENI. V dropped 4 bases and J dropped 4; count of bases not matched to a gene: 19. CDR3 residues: CASSLLTLRLAGGPGETQYF. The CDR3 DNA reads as TGTGCCAGCTCACTACTAACCCTTCGGCTAGCGGGAGGGCCTGGAGAGACCCAGTACTTC.

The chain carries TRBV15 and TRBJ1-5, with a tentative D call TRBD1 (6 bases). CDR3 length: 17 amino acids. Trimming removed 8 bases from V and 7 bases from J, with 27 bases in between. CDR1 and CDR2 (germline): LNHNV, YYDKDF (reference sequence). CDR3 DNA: TGTGCCACCGAGGGCAGGGGCGCACTTGTTAAGAGACAGCCCCAGCATTTT. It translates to CATEGRGALVKRQPQHF.

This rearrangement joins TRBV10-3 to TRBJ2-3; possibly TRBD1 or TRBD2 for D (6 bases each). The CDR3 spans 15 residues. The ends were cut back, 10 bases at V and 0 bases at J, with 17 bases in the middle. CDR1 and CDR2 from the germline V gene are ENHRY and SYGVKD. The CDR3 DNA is TGTGCCACGGGGGCTCCCGGGAAAAGCACAGATACGCAGTATTTT. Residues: CATGAPGKSTDTQYF.

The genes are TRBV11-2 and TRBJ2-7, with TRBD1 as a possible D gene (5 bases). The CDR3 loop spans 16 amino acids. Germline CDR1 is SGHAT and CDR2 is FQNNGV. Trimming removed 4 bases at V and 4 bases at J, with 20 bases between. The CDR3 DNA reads TGTGCCAGCAGCTCCGGAGACTGGGGCCTAGAATACGAGCAGTACTTC. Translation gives CASSSGDWGLEYEQYF.

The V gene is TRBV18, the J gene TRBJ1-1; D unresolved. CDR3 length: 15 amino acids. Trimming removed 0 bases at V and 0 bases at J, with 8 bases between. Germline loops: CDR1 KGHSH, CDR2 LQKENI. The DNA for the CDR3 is TGTGCCAGCTCACCACCTCGAGCCATGAACACTGAAGCTTTCTTT. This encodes CASSPPRAMNTEAFF.

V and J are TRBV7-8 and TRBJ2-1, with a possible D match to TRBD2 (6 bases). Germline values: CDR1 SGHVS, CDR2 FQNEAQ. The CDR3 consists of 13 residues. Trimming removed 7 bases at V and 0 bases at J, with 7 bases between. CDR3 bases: TGTGCCAGCACCGGGAGCTCCTACAATGAGCAGTTCTTC. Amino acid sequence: CASTGSSYNEQFF.

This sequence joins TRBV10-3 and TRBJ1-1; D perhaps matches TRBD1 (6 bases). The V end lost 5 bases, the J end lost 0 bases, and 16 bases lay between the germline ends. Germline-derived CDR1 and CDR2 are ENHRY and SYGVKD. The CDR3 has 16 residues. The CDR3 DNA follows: TGTGCCATCAGTCAACGGGACAAGGGAATGAACACTGAAGCTTTCTTT. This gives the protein CAISQRDKGMNTEAFF.

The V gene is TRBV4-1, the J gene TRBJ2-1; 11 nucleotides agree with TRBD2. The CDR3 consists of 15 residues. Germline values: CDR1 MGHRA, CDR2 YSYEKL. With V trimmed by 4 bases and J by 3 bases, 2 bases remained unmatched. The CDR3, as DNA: TGCGCCAGCAGCCCTGGACTAGCGGGCTACAATGAGCAGTTCTTC. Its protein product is CASSPGLAGYNEQFF.

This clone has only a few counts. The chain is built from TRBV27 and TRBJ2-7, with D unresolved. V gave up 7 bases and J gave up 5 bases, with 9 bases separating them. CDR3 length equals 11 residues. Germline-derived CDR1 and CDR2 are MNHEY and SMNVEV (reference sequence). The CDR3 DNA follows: TGTGCCAGCAAAGTATGGGACGAGCAGTACTTC. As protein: CASKVWDEQYF.

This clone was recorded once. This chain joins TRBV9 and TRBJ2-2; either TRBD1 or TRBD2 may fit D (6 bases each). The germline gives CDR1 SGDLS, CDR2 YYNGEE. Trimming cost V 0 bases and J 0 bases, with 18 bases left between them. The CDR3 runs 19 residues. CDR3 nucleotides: TGTGCCAGCAGCGTAGAGCTGTTCCCGGGGGCCGCGAACACCGGGGAGCTGTTTTTT. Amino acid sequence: CASSVELFPGAANTGELFF.

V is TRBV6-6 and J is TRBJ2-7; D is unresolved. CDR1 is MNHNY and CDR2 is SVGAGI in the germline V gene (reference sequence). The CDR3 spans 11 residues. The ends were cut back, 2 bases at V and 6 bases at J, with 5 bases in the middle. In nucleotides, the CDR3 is TGTGCCAGCAGTTACGGGTTCGAGCAGTACTTC. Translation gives CASSYGFEQYF.

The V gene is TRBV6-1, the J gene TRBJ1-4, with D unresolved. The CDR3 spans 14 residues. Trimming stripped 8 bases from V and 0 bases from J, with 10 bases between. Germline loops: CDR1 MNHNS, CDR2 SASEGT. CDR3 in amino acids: CASGGWTTNEKLFF. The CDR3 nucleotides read TGTGCCAGCGGAGGGTGGACAACTAATGAAAAACTGTTTTTT.

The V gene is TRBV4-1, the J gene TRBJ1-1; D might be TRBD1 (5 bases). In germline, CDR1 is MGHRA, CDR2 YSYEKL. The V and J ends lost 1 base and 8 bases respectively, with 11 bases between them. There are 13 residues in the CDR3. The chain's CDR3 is CASSQARRTEAFF. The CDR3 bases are TGCGCCAGCAGCCAAGCTAGGAGGACAGAAGCTTTCTTT.

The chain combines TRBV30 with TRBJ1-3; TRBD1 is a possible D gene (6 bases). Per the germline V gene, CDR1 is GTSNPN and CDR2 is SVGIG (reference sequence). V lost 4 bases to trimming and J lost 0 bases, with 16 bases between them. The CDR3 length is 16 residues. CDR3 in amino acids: CAWTIKGGISGNTIYF. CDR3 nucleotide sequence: TGTGCCTGGACCATAAAGGGGGGGATCTCTGGAAACACCATATATTTT.